A selection of T cell receptor beta chains follows, all from one sample in a study of blood T cell repertoires in COVID-19. Sequencing used immunoSEQ multiplex PCR; TCRdb keeps in-frame clones, though not all of them. The repertoire has about 200,000 clones, around 81% of them found once; the top ten carry approximately 6%. What was sequenced was peripheral blood. Receptors were obtained from a woman aged 70-85 years with acute or convalescent COVID-19. CDR3s include the opening cysteine and the closing phenylalanine or tryptophan. Each record gives: J gene, V gene, CDR3 protein.

>TRBJ1-2|TRBV27
CASSSTRTGRLYGYTF
>TRBJ1-1|TRBV5-5
CASSYRTANTEAFF
>TRBJ2-1|TRBV5-1
CASSLWASGGNEQFF
>TRBJ2-1|TRBV12-5
CASGPFGSGKIF
>TRBJ1-5|TRBV11-2
CASSPSGGLNQPQHF
>TRBJ2-5|TRBV19
CASSIVWTSAEIAETQYF
>TRBJ1-2|TRBV10-3
CAISVRQGVNYGYTF
>TRBJ1-1|TRBV6-6
CASREGGEQNTEAFF
>TRBJ2-2|TRBV9
CASSVGLAGPTGELFF
>TRBJ2-2|TRBV11-3
CASSLDGVNTRELFF
>TRBJ2-7|TRBV7-9
CASSPAFDSYEQYF
>TRBJ1-6|TRBV30
CAWSQGRGSSYNSPLHF
>TRBJ2-7|TRBV7-9
CASSLRIGTGRTYEQYF
>TRBJ2-7|TRBV7-2
CASSSIGQLHYEQYF
>TRBJ1-1|TRBV5-1
CASSPTGTGNTEAFF
>TRBJ1-3|TRBV10-3
CAISEGGASGNTIYF
>TRBJ2-3|TRBV4-1
CASSRKTGQGTDTQYF
>TRBJ2-7|TRBV5-1
CASSFGLAGGPDEQYF
>TRBJ1-4|TRBV5-1
CASSLAQGGEKLFF
>TRBJ1-1|TRBV27
CASSLYGGGGTEAFF
>TRBJ2-7|TRBV5-4
CASSPIGDLGYEQYF
>TRBJ1-5|TRBV6-6
CASSYWGQGSNQPQHF
>TRBJ1-1|TRBV7-8
CASSLAVTANTEAFF
>TRBJ1-5|TRBV28
CASSLRSQPQHF
>TRBJ2-5|TRBV20-1
CSALGKETQYF
>TRBJ1-1|TRBV6-5
CASSYSPQNTEAFF
>TRBJ2-7|TRBV27
CASSPLPGQGNYEQYF
>TRBJ1-1|TRBV7-2
CASSQGALNTEAFF
>TRBJ1-4|TRBV6-5
CASTGQGTEYEKLFF
>TRBJ2-3|TRBV14
CASSPSSRRTDTQYF
>TRBJ1-5|TRBV24-1
CATSGAAANQPQHF
>TRBJ2-5|TRBV27
CASTYMGGSRETQYF
>TRBJ2-7|TRBV14
CASSQDLGQGPYEQYF
>TRBJ2-1|TRBV27
CASSKDRGSYNEQFF
>TRBJ2-7|TRBV5-1
CASSGTTVEQYF
>TRBJ1-1|TRBV11-2
CASSWGRAGTEAFF
>TRBJ1-1|TRBV7-8
CASSAQGTVNTEAFF
>TRBJ1-1|TRBV3-1/TRBV3-2
CASSQAGLNTEAFF
>TRBJ2-3|TRBV5-1
CASSLEGSTDTQYF
>TRBJ2-1|TRBV15
CATSRWSSGSHNEQFF
>TRBJ2-3|TRBV5-7
CASSLEGGMWGCADTQYF
>TRBJ2-3|TRBV13
CASSPTGGRTDTQYF
>TRBJ2-1|TRBV5-1
CASSLTRNEQFF
>TRBJ2-5|TRBV9
CASSAIGGETQYF
>TRBJ1-1|TRBV5-1
CASSARGGAFTEAFF
>TRBJ1-2|TRBV12-3/TRBV12-4
CASSLEVGGYTF
>TRBJ2-1|TRBV27
CASRPLGSGSYNEQFF
>TRBJ1-1|TRBV19
CASSSRDSEAFF
>TRBJ2-3|TRBV7-3
CASSLGLADTQYF
>TRBJ2-1|TRBV4-2
CASSPGTGTYNEQFF
>TRBJ1-2|TRBV5-1
CASSTSGTEGLGYTF
>TRBJ2-2|TRBV5-1
CASSLVGQRLNTGELFF
>TRBJ2-7|TRBV2
CASSGTGTPAYEQYF
>TRBJ2-7|TRBV28
CALGTSGRNEQYF